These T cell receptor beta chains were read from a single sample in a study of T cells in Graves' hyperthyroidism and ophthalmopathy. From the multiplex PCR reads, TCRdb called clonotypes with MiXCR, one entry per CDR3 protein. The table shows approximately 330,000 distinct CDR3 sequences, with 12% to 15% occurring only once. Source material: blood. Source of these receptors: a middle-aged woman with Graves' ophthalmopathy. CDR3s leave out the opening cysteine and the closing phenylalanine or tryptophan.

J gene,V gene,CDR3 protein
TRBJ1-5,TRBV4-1,ASSQETGSSQPQH
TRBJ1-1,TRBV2,ASSSGRDTEAF
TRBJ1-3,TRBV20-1,SARRTDSGNTIY
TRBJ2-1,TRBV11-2,ASSLGPLGLTGAGEQF
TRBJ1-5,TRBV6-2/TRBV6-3,ASRGQGAGQPQH
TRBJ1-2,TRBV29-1,SVDRDRGFGYT
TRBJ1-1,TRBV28,ATTNPFSGTGGTNTEAF
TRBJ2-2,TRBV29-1,SVGSHTGELF
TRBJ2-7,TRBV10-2,ASSESWLMGTGSYEQY
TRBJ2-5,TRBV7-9,ASSKASGEETQY